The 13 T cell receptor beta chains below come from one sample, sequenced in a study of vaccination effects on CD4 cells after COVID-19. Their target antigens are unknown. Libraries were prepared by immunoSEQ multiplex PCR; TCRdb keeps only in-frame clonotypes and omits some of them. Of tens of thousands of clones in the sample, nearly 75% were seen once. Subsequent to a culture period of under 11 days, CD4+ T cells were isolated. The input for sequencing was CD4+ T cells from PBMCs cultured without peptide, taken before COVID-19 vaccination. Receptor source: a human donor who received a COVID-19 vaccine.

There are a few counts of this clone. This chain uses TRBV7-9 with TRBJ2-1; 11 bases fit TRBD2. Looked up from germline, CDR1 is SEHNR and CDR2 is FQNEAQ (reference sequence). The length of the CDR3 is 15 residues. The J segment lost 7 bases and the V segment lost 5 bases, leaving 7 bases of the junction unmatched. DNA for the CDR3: TGTGCCAGCAGCCTAACTAGCGGGAGCGGAAATGAGCAGTTCTTC. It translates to CASSLTSGSGNEQFF.

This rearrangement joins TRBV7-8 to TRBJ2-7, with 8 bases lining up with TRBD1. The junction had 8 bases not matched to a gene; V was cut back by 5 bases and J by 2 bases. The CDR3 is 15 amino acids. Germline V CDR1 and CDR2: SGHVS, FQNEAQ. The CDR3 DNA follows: TGTGCCAGCAGCCTGGGACAGGCCAATACCTACGAGCAGTACTTC. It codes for CASSLGQANTYEQYF. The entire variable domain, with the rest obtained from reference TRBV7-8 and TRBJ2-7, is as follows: GAGVSQSPRYKVAKRGQDVALRCDPISGHVSLFWYQQALGQGPEFLTYFQNEAQLDKSGLPSDRFFAERPEGSVSTLKIQRTQQEDSAVYLCASSLGQANTYEQYFGPGTRLTVT.

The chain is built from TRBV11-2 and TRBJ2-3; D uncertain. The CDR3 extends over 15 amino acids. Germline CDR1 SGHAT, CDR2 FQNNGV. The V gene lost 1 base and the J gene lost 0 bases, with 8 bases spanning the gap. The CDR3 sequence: CASSLADSSTDTQYF. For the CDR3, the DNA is TGTGCCAGCAGCTTAGCCGACTCTAGCACAGATACGCAGTATTTT.

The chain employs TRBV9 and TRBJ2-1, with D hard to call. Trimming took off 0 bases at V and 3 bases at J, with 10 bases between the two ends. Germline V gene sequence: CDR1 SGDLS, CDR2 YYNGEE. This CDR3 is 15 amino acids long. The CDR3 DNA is TGTGCCAGCAGCGTAGAGGCTAGTTACTACAATGAGCAGTTCTTC. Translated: CASSVEASYYNEQFF.

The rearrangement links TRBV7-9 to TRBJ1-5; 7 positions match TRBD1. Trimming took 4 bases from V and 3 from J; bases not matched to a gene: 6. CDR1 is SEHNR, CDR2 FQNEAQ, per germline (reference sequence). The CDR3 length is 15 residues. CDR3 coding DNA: TGTGCCAGCAGCTCCACGACAGGGCCCAATCAGCCCCAGCATTTT. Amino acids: CASSSTTGPNQPQHF.

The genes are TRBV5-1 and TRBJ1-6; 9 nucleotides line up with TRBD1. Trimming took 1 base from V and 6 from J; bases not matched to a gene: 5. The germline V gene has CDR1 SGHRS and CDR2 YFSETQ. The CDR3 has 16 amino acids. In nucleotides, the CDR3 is TGCGCCAGCAGCTTGCGGGACAGGGCTTTTAATTCACCCCTCCACTTT. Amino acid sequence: CASSLRDRAFNSPLHF.

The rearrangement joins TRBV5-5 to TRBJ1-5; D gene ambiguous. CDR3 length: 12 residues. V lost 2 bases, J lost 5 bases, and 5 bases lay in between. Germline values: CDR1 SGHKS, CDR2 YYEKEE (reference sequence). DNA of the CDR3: TGTGCCAGCAGCTTAGATTATCAGCCCCAGCATTTT. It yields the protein CASSLDYQPQHF.

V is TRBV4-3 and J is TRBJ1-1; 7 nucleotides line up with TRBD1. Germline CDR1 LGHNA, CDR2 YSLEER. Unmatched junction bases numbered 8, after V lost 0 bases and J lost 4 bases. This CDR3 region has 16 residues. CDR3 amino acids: CASSQDPGRGTTEAFF. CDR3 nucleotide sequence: TGCGCCAGCAGCCAAGATCCCGGCAGGGGGACCACTGAAGCTTTCTTT.

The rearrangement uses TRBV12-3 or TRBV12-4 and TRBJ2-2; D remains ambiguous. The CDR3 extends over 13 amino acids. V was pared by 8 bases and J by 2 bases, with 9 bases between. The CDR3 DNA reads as TGTGCCAGCGATACAGATAACACCGGGGAGCTGTTTTTT. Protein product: CASDTDNTGELFF.

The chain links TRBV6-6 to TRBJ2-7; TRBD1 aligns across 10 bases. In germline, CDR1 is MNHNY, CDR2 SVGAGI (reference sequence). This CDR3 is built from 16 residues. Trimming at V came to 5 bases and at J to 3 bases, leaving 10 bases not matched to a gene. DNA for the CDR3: TGTGCCAGCAGTATACCCCAGGGACAGGGGAACTACGAGCAGTACTTC. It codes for CASSIPQGQGNYEQYF.

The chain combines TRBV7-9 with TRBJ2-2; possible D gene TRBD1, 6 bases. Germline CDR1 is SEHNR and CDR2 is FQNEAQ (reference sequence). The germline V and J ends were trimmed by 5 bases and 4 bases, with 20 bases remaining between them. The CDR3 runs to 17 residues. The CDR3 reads CASSPPQGSSFTGELFF. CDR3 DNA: TGTGCCAGCAGCCCACCACAGGGTTCATCGTTCACCGGGGAGCTGTTTTTT.

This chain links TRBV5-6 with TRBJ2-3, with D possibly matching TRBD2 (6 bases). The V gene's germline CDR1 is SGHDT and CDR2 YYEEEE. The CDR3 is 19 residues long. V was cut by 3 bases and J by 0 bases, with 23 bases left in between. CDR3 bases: TGTGCCAGCAGCTCGCCATGGGGCCTGAGGGGAGGAAGCACAGATACGCAGTATTTT. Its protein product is CASSSPWGLRGGSTDTQYF.

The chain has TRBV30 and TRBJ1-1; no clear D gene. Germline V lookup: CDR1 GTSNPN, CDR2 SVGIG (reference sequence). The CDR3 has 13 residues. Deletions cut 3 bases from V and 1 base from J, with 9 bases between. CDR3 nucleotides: TGTGCCTGGAGGAGGAACAAGAACACTGAAGCTTTCTTT. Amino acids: CAWRRNKNTEAFF.